This T cell receptor beta chain was found in a study of cytomegalovirus exposure and HLA in healthy donors. Study findings and constraints: With later analysis, a missense DCLRE1C variant became linked to TCR beta V- and J-gene trimming. Analysis performed later found more than 15,000 TCR beta sequences associated with HLA alleles at 0.05 false discovery rate. Many donors shared some public TCRs, even though most TCR sequences were rare.

Germline values: CDR1 LGHNA, CDR2 YSLEER. CDR3 length: 14 residues. Deletions cut 0 bases from V and 7 bases from J, with 7 bases between. A multiplex PCR was run with 60 Vbeta primers and 13 Jbeta primers. This table comes from immunoSEQ multiplex PCR, and its TCRdb copy is limited to in-frame clones, with some not included. The sample has roughly 100,000 clones, about 80% seen once. This clone was seen a handful of times. Its antigen is currently unknown. The TCR was taken from a woman aged 40-49 years in good health and CMV-seronegative. V and J are TRBV4-3 and TRBJ1-6; no definite D call. The sample comprised PBMCs. CDR3 sequence: CASSQDGENSPLHF. For the CDR3, the DNA is TGCGCCAGCAGCCAAGACGGGGAGAATTCACCCCTCCACTTT.